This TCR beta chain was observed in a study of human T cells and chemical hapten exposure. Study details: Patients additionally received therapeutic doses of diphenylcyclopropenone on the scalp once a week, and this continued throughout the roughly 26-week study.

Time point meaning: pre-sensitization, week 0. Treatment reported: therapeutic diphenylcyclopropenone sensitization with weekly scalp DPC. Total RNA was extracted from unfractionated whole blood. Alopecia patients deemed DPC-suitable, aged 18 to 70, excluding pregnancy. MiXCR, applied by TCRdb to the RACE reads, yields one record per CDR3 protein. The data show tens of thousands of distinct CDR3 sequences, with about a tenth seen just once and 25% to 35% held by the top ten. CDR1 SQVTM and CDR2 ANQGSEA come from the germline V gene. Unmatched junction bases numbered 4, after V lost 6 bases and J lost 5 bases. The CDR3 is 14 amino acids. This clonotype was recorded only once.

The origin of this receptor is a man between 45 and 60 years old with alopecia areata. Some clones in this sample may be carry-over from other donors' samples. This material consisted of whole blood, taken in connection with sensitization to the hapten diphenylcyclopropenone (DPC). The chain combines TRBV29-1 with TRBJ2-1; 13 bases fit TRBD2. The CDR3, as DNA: TGCAGCGTAGGGGGACTAGCGGGAAACAATGAGCAGTTCTTC. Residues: CSVGGLAGNNEQFF.